The TCR beta chain described here comes from a study of OX40 agonist ivuxolimab in advanced cancers. Some clones are missing from TCRdb's copy, which holds only in-frame ones; the method was immunoSEQ multiplex PCR. The sample shows roughly 70,000 clones, 82% of them seen only once. The V gene's germline CDR1 is MDHEN and CDR2 SYDVKM. V shed 5 bases, J shed 5 bases, and the junction held 18 bases outside the gene matches. The CDR3 contains 18 residues. V is TRBV28 and J is TRBJ2-3; 8 bases are shared with TRBD1. Sample: CD4+ or CD8+ T cells sorted from blood, taken in a trial of the OX40 agonist ivuxolimab. The clonotype originates from an adult with an advanced solid tumor such as melanoma, head and neck, liver or kidney cancer. As DNA, the CDR3 is TGTGCCAGCAGTAGAGATGGGACAGGAAGGATCACACGAGATACGCAGTATTTT. This encodes CASSRDGTGRITRDTQYF.